This is a list of T cell receptor beta chains from one sample in a study of response to subunit inactivated influenza vaccine. TCRdb processed the RT-PCR reads anew with MiXCR; each CDR3 protein has one entry. Of 450,000 to 700,000 distinct CDR3 sequences listed, 13% to 15% are singletons. The specimen comprised PBMCs from blood, sampled about 12 days after vaccination. These TCRs come from a man aged 45-60 years who received an inactivated influenza vaccine. The CDR3 runs from the conserved cysteine through the conserved F or W. A D gene is named only where the DNA matches it firmly. Some rows mark clone size as missing; the rest say once, few, many or name a class of expanded clone.

j_gene: TRBJ1-6; d_gene: NA; v_gene: TRBV7-9; abundance: NA; len: 14; CDR3nt: TGTGCCAGCAGCCCCCAGACCTTGGGTTCACCCCTCCACTTT; CDR3aa: CASSPQTLGSPLHF
j_gene: TRBJ2-1; d_gene: NA; v_gene: TRBV9; abundance: NA; len: 15; CDR3nt: TGTGCCAGCAGCGACGACGGGAGCTCCTACAATGAGCAGTTCTTC; CDR3aa: CASSDDGSSYNEQFF
j_gene: TRBJ2-2; d_gene: TRBD1; v_gene: TRBV14; abundance: NA; len: 15; CDR3nt: TGTGCCAGCAGCCCCGACAGGGCGGACACCGGGGAGCTGTTTTTT; CDR3aa: CASSPDRADTGELFF
j_gene: TRBJ2-5; d_gene: NA; v_gene: TRBV5-1; abundance: few; len: 14; CDR3nt: TGCGCCAGCAGCCCGGAACCTCAAGCGGAGACCCAGTACTTC; CDR3aa: CASSPEPQAETQYF
j_gene: TRBJ2-1; d_gene: NA; v_gene: TRBV7-3; abundance: few; len: 14; CDR3nt: TGTGCCAGCAGCTTAACGCACCTCTACGGGGAGCAGTTCTTC; CDR3aa: CASSLTHLYGEQFF
j_gene: TRBJ1-2; d_gene: NA; v_gene: TRBV30; abundance: few; len: 19; CDR3nt: TGTGCCTGGAGTGTCGGTAAAAATTCCAGGCCCCGAGGCGGCTATGGCTACACCTTC; CDR3aa: CAWSVGKNSRPRGGYGYTF
j_gene: TRBJ2-1; d_gene: TRBD2; v_gene: TRBV5-1; abundance: few; len: 17; CDR3nt: TGCGCCAGCAGCCCCGGGGTTCTAGCGGGAGGGCACAATGAGCAGTTCTTC; CDR3aa: CASSPGVLAGGHNEQFF
j_gene: TRBJ2-4; d_gene: NA; v_gene: TRBV30; abundance: NA; len: 14; CDR3nt: TGTGCCTGGAGACAGGCTCTAGCCAAAAACATTCAGTACTTC; CDR3aa: CAWRQALAKNIQYF
j_gene: TRBJ2-3; d_gene: NA; v_gene: TRBV29-1; abundance: few; len: 13; CDR3nt: TGCAGCGTTGTCGGGGGAAGCACAGATACGCAGTATTTT; CDR3aa: CSVVGGSTDTQYF
j_gene: TRBJ2-7; d_gene: TRBD2; v_gene: TRBV6-5; abundance: NA; len: 16; CDR3nt: TGTGCCAGCAGTTACCATGGCAGTGGGAGGGCCTACGAGCAGTACTTC; CDR3aa: CASSYHGSGRAYEQYF
j_gene: TRBJ2-5; d_gene: NA; v_gene: TRBV20-1; abundance: NA; len: 13; CDR3nt: TGCAGTACCGACTCCGTGGGGAAAGAGACCCAGTACTTC; CDR3aa: CSTDSVGKETQYF
j_gene: TRBJ2-3; d_gene: NA; v_gene: TRBV7-2; abundance: NA; len: 16; CDR3nt: TGTGCCAGCAGCTTAGTCTCAGCTTGGATGAGAGATACGCAGTATTTT; CDR3aa: CASSLVSAWMRDTQYF
j_gene: TRBJ2-5; d_gene: NA; v_gene: TRBV2; abundance: few; len: 14; CDR3nt: TGTGCCAGCATGGGGGTTAAATCGCAAGAGACCCAGTACTTC; CDR3aa: CASMGVKSQETQYF
j_gene: TRBJ2-7; d_gene: NA; v_gene: TRBV4-3; abundance: few; len: 15; CDR3nt: TGCGCCAGCAGCCACAGTCCAGCAGGGAACTACGAGCAGTACTTC; CDR3aa: CASSHSPAGNYEQYF
j_gene: TRBJ2-1; d_gene: NA; v_gene: TRBV28; abundance: NA; len: 19; CDR3nt: TGTGCCAGCAGTAATTCCCGGGACAGCCGGGACTGGAAAAACAATGAGCAGTTCTTC; CDR3aa: CASSNSRDSRDWKNNEQFF
j_gene: TRBJ1-2; d_gene: TRBD1; v_gene: TRBV29-1; abundance: few; len: 14; CDR3nt: TGCAGCGTTCCGACAGGGGGAGGTAACTATGGCTACACCTTC; CDR3aa: CSVPTGGGNYGYTF
j_gene: TRBJ1-1; d_gene: NA; v_gene: TRBV18; abundance: few; len: 15; CDR3nt: TGTGCCAGCGTAGGTGGGACGGCAGCTAACACTGAAGCTTTCTTT; CDR3aa: CASVGGTAANTEAFF
j_gene: TRBJ2-7; d_gene: TRBD2; v_gene: TRBV28; abundance: NA; len: 14; CDR3nt: TGTGCCAGCACCGTGTCAGCGGGAGGGCGGAAGCAGTACTTC; CDR3aa: CASTVSAGGRKQYF
j_gene: TRBJ2-5; d_gene: NA; v_gene: TRBV28; abundance: NA; len: 12; CDR3nt: TGTGCCACACGGCTGGGGCCGGAGACCCAGTACTTC; CDR3aa: CATRLGPETQYF
j_gene: TRBJ2-4; d_gene: TRBD1; v_gene: TRBV7-9; abundance: few; len: 17; CDR3nt: TGTGCCAGCAGCTCCGGGACAGGGGTCCTAGCCAAAAACATTCAGTACTTC; CDR3aa: CASSSGTGVLAKNIQYF
j_gene: TRBJ1-1; d_gene: NA; v_gene: TRBV20-1; abundance: few; len: 13; CDR3nt: TGCAGTGCTAGAGACCTGCGAGGCACTGAAGCTTTCTTT; CDR3aa: CSARDLRGTEAFF
j_gene: TRBJ1-1; d_gene: NA; v_gene: TRBV5-5; abundance: NA; len: 11; CDR3nt: TGTGCCAGCAGCTTGGATAGTGAAGCTATCTTT; CDR3aa: CASSLDSEAIF
j_gene: TRBJ2-5; d_gene: TRBD1; v_gene: TRBV7-7; abundance: few; len: 16; CDR3nt: TGTGCTAGCAGCTTAGCGAGTAGGACAGGGCCAGAGACCCAGTACTTC; CDR3aa: CASSLASRTGPETQYF
j_gene: TRBJ1-5; d_gene: TRBD1; v_gene: TRBV20-1; abundance: NA; len: 14; CDR3nt: TGCAGTGCTGTCCGGACAGGGGGAGGACAGCCCCAGCATTTT; CDR3aa: CSAVRTGGGQPQHF
j_gene: TRBJ1-1; d_gene: NA; v_gene: TRBV12-3/TRBV12-4; abundance: NA; len: 13; CDR3nt: TGTGCCAGCAGTTTGATGTCGAACACTGAAGCTTTCTTT; CDR3aa: CASSLMSNTEAFF
j_gene: TRBJ2-2; d_gene: NA; v_gene: TRBV7-8; abundance: NA; len: 13; CDR3nt: TGTGCCAGCAGCCCGACTAGAACCGGGGAGCTGTTTTTT; CDR3aa: CASSPTRTGELFF
j_gene: TRBJ2-7; d_gene: NA; v_gene: TRBV6-2/TRBV6-3; abundance: few; len: 14; CDR3nt: TGTGCCAGCAATGTACAGCCCGGGTTCTACGAGCAGTACTTC; CDR3aa: CASNVQPGFYEQYF
j_gene: TRBJ2-5; d_gene: NA; v_gene: TRBV6-1; abundance: few; len: 14; CDR3nt: TGTGCCAGCCGGGGAAGGTTCGCGATGGAGACCCAGTACTTC; CDR3aa: CASRGRFAMETQYF
j_gene: TRBJ2-1; d_gene: NA; v_gene: TRBV13; abundance: NA; len: 14; CDR3nt: TGTGCCAGCGGCTCCGGGCTCTCCTGCTATGAGCAGTTCTTC; CDR3aa: CASGSGLSCYEQFF
j_gene: TRBJ2-4; d_gene: TRBD1; v_gene: TRBV10-3; abundance: many; len: 16; CDR3nt: TGTGCCATCAGTGAAACTTCGACAGGGTTGGAAAACATTCAGTACTTC; CDR3aa: CAISETSTGLENIQYF
j_gene: TRBJ2-1; d_gene: TRBD1; v_gene: TRBV29-1; abundance: few; len: 14; CDR3nt: TGCAGCGCCCTGACAGGGGGCAGCCACAATGAGCAGTTCTTC; CDR3aa: CSALTGGSHNEQFF
j_gene: TRBJ2-4; d_gene: NA; v_gene: TRBV2; abundance: NA; len: 16; CDR3nt: TGTGCCAGCAGTGATGCCGGAACACTAGCCAAAAACATTCAGTACTTC; CDR3aa: CASSDAGTLAKNIQYF
j_gene: TRBJ2-2; d_gene: NA; v_gene: TRBV7-9; abundance: NA; len: 12; CDR3nt: TGTGCCAGCAGCTTCTCTCAAGGGGAGCTGTTTTTT; CDR3aa: CASSFSQGELFF
j_gene: TRBJ2-7; d_gene: TRBD1; v_gene: TRBV11-2; abundance: NA; len: 16; CDR3nt: TGTGCCAGCAGCTCCACCGGGACAGGGGCGGTCTACGAGCAGTACTTC; CDR3aa: CASSSTGTGAVYEQYF
j_gene: TRBJ2-1; d_gene: NA; v_gene: TRBV19; abundance: NA; len: 15; CDR3nt: TGTGCCAGTAGTATAGAGGCAGGGAGAATCTATGAGCAGTTCTTC; CDR3aa: CASSIEAGRIYEQFF